Reported below is one T cell receptor (beta chain). The antigen is unknown. Researchers ran the PCR with 60 Vbeta and 13 Jbeta primers. Only in-frame clones appear in the TCRdb table, and some are missing; sequencing was by immunoSEQ multiplex PCR. Reported are just over 150,000 clones; the ten largest clones contain roughly 2%. This specimen comes from a study of cytomegalovirus exposure and HLA in healthy donors. Whole-study findings and limits: Rarity characterized most TCR sequences, yet some public TCRs appeared in many donors. In a later analysis, at a false discovery rate of 0.05, some 15,000 TCR beta sequences were associated with HLA alleles. Overall, approximately 180 TCR beta chains were annotated as cytomegalovirus-associated.

The TCR sequence derives from a man aged 30 to 45 in good health and CMV-seronegative. Sequences were obtained from PBMCs.

The CDR3 nucleotides are TGTGCCACCAGCAGAGACAGGGTAGTCCGAGAGCAGTACTTC. Translation: CATSRDRVVREQYF. The genes are TRBV15 and TRBJ2-7, with D possibly being TRBD1 (5 bases). CDR1 is LNHNV and CDR2 is YYDKDF in the germline V gene (reference sequence). Trimming left V 0 bases short and J 7 bases short, with 13 bases between. The CDR3 has 14 amino acids.